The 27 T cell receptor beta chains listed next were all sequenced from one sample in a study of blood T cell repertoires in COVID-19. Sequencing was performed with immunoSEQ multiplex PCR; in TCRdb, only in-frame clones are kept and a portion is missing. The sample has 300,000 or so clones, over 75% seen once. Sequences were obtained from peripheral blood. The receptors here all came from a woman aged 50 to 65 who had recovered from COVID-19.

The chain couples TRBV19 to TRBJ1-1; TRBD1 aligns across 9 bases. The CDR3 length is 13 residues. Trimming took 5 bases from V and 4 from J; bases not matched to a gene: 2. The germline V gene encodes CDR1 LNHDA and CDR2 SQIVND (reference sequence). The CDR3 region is CASSPGQGTEAFF. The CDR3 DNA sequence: TGTGCCAGTAGTCCGGGACAGGGCACTGAAGCTTTCTTT.

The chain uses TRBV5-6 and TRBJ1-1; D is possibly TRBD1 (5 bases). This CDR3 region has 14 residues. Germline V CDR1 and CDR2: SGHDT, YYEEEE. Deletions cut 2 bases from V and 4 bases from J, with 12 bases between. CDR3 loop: CASSFRGMVTEAFF. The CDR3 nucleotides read TGTGCCAGCAGCTTTAGGGGCATGGTCACTGAAGCTTTCTTT.

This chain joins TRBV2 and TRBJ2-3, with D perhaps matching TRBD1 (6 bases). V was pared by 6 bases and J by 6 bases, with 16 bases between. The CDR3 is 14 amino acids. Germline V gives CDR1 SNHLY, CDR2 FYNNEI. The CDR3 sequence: CASRDRAVGDTQYF. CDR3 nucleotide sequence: TGTGCCAGCAGGGACAGAGCTGTGGGCGATACGCAGTATTTT.

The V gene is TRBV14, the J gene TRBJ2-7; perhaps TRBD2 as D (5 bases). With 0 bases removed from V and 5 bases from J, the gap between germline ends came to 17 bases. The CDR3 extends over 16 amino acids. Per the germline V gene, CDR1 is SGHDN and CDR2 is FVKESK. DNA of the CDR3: TGTGCCAGCAGCCAAGATCTGGGCCCGGTGCGGGACGAGCAGTACTTC. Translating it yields CASSQDLGPVRDEQYF. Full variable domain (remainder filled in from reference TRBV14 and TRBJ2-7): EAGVTQFPSHSVIEKGQTVTLRCDPISGHDNLYWYRRVMGKEIKFLLHFVKESKQDESGMPNNRFLAERTGGTYSTLKVQPAELEDSGVYFCASSQDLGPVRDEQYFGPGTRLTVT.

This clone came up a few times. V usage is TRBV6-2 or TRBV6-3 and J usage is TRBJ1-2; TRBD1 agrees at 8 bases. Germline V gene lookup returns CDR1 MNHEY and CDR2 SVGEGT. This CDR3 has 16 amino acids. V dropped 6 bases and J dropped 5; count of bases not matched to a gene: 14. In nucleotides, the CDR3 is TGTGCCAGCAGCCCCCTGAACAGGGGGAATCCTTATGGCTACACCTTC. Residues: CASSPLNRGNPYGYTF.

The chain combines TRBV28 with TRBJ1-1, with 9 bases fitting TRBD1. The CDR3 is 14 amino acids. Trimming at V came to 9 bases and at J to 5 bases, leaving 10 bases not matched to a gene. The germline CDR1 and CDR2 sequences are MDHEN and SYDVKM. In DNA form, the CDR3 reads TGTGCCAGTTGGAAAGGGACAGGGTTAACTGAAGCTTTCTTT. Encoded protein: CASWKGTGLTEAFF.

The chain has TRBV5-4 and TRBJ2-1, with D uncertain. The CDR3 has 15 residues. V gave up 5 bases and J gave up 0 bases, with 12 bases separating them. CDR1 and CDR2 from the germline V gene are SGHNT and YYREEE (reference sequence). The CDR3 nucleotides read TGTGCCAGCAGTCGAGACTTAAGCTCCTACAATGAGCAGTTCTTC. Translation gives CASSRDLSSYNEQFF.

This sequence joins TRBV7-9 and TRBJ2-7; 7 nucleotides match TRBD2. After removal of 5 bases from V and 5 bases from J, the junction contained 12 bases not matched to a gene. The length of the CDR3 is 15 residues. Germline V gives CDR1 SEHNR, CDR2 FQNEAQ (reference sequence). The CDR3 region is CASSLRTRELDEQYF. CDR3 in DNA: TGTGCCAGCAGCCTTCGGACTAGAGAGCTCGACGAGCAGTACTTC.

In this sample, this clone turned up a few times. The CDR3 DNA sequence: TGTGCCAGCAGTTACATTCGGGGAGAATACGAGCAGTACTTC. Protein: CASSYIRGEYEQYF. The chain has TRBV6-5 and TRBJ2-7; a possible D gene is TRBD2 (5 bases). CDR1 is MNHEY and CDR2 is SVGAGI in the germline V gene. Between the trimmed V and J ends, which lost 2 bases and 4 bases, there was a span of 12 bases. This CDR3 contains 14 residues.

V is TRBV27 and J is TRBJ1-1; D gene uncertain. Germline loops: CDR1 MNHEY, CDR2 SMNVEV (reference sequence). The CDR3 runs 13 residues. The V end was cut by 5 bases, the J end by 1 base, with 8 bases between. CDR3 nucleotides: TGTGCCAGCAGTCTTAGACAGAACACTGAAGCTTTCTTT. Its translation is CASSLRQNTEAFF.

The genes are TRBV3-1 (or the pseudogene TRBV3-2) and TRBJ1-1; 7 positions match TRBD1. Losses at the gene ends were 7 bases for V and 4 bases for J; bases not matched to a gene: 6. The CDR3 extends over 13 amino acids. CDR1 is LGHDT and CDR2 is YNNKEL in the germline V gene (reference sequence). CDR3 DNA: TGTGCCAGCACTCCAGGGGGGAGCACTGAAGCTTTCTTT. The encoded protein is CASTPGGSTEAFF.

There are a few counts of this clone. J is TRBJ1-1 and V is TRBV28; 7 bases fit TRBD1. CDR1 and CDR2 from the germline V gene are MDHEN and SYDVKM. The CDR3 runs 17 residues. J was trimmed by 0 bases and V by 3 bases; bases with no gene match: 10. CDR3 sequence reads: CASSLQQGPNLNTEAFF. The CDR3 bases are TGTGCCAGCAGTTTGCAACAGGGGCCAAATCTGAACACTGAAGCTTTCTTT.

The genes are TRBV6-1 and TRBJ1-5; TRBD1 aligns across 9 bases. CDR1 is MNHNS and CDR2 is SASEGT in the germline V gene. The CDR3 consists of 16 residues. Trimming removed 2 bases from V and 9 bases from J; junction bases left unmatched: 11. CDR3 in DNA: TGTGCCAGCAGTGAATTTTATGGGACAGGGTCAGCGCCCCAGCATTTT. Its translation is CASSEFYGTGSAPQHF.

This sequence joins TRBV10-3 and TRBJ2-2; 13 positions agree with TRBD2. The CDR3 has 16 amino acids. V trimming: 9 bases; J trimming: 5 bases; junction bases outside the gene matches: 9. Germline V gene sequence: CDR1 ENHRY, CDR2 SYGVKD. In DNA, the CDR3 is TGTGCCATGGCACGACTAGCGGGAGGAGGTACCGGGGAGCTGTTTTTT. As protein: CAMARLAGGGTGELFF.

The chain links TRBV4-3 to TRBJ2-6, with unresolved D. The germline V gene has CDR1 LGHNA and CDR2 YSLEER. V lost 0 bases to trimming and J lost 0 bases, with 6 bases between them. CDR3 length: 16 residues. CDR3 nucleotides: TGCGCCAGCAGCCAAGATTTTAACTCTGGGGCCAACGTCCTGACTTTC. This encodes CASSQDFNSGANVLTF.

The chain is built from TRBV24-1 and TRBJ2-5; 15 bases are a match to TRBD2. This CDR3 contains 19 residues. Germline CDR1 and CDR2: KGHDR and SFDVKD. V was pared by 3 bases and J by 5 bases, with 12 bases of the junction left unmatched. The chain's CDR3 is CATSDRTSGGAEGGETQYF. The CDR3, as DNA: TGTGCCACCAGTGATCGGACTAGCGGGGGGGCCGAAGGGGGCGAGACCCAGTACTTC.

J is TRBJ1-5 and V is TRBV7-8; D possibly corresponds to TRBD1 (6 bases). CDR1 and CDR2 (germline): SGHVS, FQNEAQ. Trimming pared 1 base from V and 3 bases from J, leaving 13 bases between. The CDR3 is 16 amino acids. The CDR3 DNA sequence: TGTGCCAGCAGCTTAGGGACAGTCGGCACCAATCAGCCCCAGCATTTT. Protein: CASSLGTVGTNQPQHF. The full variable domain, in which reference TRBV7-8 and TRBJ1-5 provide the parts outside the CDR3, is GAGVSQSPRYKVAKRGQDVALRCDPISGHVSLFWYQQALGQGPEFLTYFQNEAQLDKSGLPSDRFFAERPEGSVSTLKIQRTQQEDSAVYLCASSLGTVGTNQPQHFGDGTRLSIL.

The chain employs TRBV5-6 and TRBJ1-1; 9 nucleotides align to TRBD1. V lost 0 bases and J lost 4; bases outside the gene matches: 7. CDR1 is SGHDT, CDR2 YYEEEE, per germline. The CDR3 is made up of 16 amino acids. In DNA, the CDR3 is TGTGCCAGCAGCTTGGGCTACAGGGGGCTTAGCACTGAAGCTTTCTTT. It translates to CASSLGYRGLSTEAFF. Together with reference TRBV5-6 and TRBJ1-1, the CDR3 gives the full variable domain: DAGVTQSPTHLIKTRGQQVTLRCSPKSGHDTVSWYQQALGQGPQFIFQYYEEEERQRGNFPDRFSGHQFPNYSSELNVNALLLGDSALYLCASSLGYRGLSTEAFFGQGTRLTVV.

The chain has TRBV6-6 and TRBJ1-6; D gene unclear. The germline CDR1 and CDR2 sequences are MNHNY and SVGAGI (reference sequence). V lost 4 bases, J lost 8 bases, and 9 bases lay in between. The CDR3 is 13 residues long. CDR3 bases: TGTGCCAGCAGTTCCCCCCCAGATTCACCCCTCCACTTT. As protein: CASSSPPDSPLHF.

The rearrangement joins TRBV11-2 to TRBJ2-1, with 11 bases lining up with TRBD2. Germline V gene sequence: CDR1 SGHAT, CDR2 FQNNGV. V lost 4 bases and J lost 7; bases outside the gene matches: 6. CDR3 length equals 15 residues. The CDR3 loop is CASSWGLAADNEQFF. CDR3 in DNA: TGTGCCAGCAGCTGGGGACTAGCGGCAGATAATGAGCAGTTCTTC. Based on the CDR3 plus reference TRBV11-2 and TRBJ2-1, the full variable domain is EAGVAQSPRYKIIEKRQSVAFWCNPISGHATLYWYQQILGQGPKLLIQFQNNGVVDDSQLPKDRFSAERLKGVDSTLKIQPAKLEDSAVYLCASSWGLAADNEQFFGPGTRLTVL.

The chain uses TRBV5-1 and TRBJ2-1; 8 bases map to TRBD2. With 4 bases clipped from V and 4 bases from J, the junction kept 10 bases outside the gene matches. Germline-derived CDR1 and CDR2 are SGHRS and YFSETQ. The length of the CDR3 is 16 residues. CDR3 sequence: CASSTGLAPLYNEQFF. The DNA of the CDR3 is TGCGCCAGCAGCACCGGACTAGCCCCTTTATACAATGAGCAGTTCTTC.

For the CDR3, the DNA is TGTGCCAGCGCCGCCGGGACTCATCCTCCAGGGAGCGAGCAGTACTTC. This codes for CASAAGTHPPGSEQYF. The chain uses TRBV3-1 (or the pseudogene TRBV3-2) and TRBJ2-7; weak D call: TRBD2 (6 bases). Germline lookup yields CDR1 LGHDT and CDR2 YNNKEL (reference sequence). This CDR3 contains 16 residues. V shed 8 bases and J shed 6 bases, with 26 bases lying between them.

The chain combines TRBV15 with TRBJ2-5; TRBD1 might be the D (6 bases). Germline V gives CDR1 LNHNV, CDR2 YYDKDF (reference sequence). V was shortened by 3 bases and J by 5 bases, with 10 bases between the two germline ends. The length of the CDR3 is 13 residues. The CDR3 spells CATSSPRGETQYF. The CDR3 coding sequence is TGTGCCACCAGCAGTCCTAGGGGGGAGACCCAGTACTTC.

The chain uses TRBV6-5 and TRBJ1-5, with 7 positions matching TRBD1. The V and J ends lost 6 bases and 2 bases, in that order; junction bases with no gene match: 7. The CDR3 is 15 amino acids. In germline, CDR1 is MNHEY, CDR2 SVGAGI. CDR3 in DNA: TGTGCCAGCAGCCCGACAGGGAGTGGCAATCAGCCCCAGCATTTT. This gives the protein CASSPTGSGNQPQHF.

This chain's CDR3 is CASSSGWGAEAFF. DNA for the CDR3: TGTGCCAGCAGCTCTGGGTGGGGGGCTGAAGCTTTCTTT. V and J are TRBV11-3 and TRBJ1-1, with D perhaps matching TRBD1 (5 bases). Looked up from germline, CDR1 is SGHNT and CDR2 is YENEEA. Trimming removed 4 bases at V and 6 bases at J, with 12 bases between. This CDR3 comprises 13 residues.

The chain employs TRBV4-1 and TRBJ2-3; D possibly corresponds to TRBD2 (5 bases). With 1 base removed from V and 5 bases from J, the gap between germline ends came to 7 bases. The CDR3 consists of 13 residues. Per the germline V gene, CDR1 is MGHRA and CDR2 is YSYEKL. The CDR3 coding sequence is TGCGCCAGCAGCCAAGTCCGGGGAGATACGCAGTATTTT. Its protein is CASSQVRGDTQYF.

The DNA of the CDR3 is TGTGCCAGCAGCCAAGGACTAGCGGGGGGTGAGCAGTTCTTC. It codes for CASSQGLAGGEQFF. The chain combines TRBV3-1 (or the pseudogene TRBV3-2) with TRBJ2-1, with 13 bases fitting TRBD2. V dropped 1 base and J dropped 9; count of bases not matched to a gene: 0. This CDR3 contains 14 residues. Germline V lookup: CDR1 LGHDT, CDR2 YNNKEL (reference sequence).